This TCR beta chain was recorded in a study of identical twins. Overall study findings and caveats: Whereas memory repertoires showed no such difference, abundant cord blood beta clonotypes carried fewer insertions.

In germline, CDR1 is LNHDA, CDR2 SQIVND (reference sequence). V was cut by 3 bases and J by 6 bases, with 9 bases left in between. This CDR3 spans 13 amino acids. Ten or more counts support this clonotype. What it binds is unknown. From the 5' RACE reads, TCRdb called clonotypes with MiXCR, one entry per CDR3 protein. The sample gives hundreds of thousands of distinct CDR3 sequences, roughly 18% of which show up once; 10% to 15% is in the top ten. This same sample was also taken into another study, of T cells expressing NK-cell markers. From that study: Sorted CD3+CD56+NKG2C+, CD3+CD56+NKG2C- and CD3+CD56-NKG2C+ T cells provided the TCR beta repertoires.

The receptor was derived from a woman younger than 35 in good health. The gene calls are TRBV19 and TRBJ2-1; D is ambiguous. The specimen sequenced was PBMCs. Here the CDR3 reads CASSMGSLNEQFF. CDR3 in DNA: TGTGCCAGTAGTATGGGTAGCCTCAATGAGCAGTTCTTC.